This T cell receptor beta chain is from a study of blood T cells in healthy people across ages. This clonotype was counted between two and nine times. Primers used in a second PCR of about 7 to 12 cycles were a sample-barcoded 5' primer and a J-beta primer mix. MiXCR, applied by TCRdb to the 5' RACE reads, yields one record per CDR3 protein. The table lists fewer than 2,000,000 distinct CDR3 sequences, about 31% of them singletons. The origin of this receptor is a woman in her 30s in good health. The specimen was blood.

In DNA form, the CDR3 reads TGTGCCAGCAGTCTGGAGGTCCAAGATACGCAGTATTTT. Protein: CASSLEVQDTQYF. The chain carries TRBV12-3 or TRBV12-4 and TRBJ2-3, with D perhaps TRBD2 (5 bases). Between the trimmed V and J ends, which lost 5 bases and 5 bases, there was a span of 11 bases. The CDR3 covers 13 residues.